The clone carrying this TCR beta chain was detected ten times or more. This entry is derived from a study of neurological immune-mediated disorders. The cDNA was synthesized by 5'RACE incorporating 10-nucleotide random UMIs. TCRdb re-analysed the 5' RACE reads in MiXCR, keeping a single row per CDR3 protein. The data contain about 57,000 distinct CDR3 sequences, around 11% of them singletons. Time point specified: longitudinal time-point 1 (baseline). J was trimmed by 0 bases and V by 5 bases; bases with no gene match: 4. The CDR3 spans 14 residues. Germline assignment: CDR1 SGHTA and CDR2 FQGNSA. The chain has TRBV7-2 and TRBJ2-7, with 7 bases lining up with TRBD1. Input material: PBMCs. The TCR sequence derives from a male donor with HTLV-1-associated myelopathy (HAM/TSP). The CDR3 loop reads CASSPWDSSYEQYF. For the CDR3, the DNA is TGTGCCAGCAGCCCGTGGGACAGCTCCTACGAGCAGTACTTC.